Listed here is a single TCR beta chain. Trimming shortened V by 2 bases and J by 6 bases, and 15 bases separated the two germline ends. This CDR3 contains 15 residues. In germline, CDR1 is KGHDR, CDR2 SFDVKD. Profiled with immunoSEQ multiplex PCR; TCRdb holds only in-frame clones, not every one. The sample yields 100,000 to 120,000 clones, almost 85% seen once. This specimen belongs to a study of control samples from healthy donors and cancer patients. This receptor was obtained from a man aged 18 to 30 in good health. The chain combines TRBV24-1 with TRBJ1-2; D is perhaps TRBD1 (6 bases). The sequenced sample was blood. The CDR3, as DNA: TGTGCCACCAGTGATTCCCAACAGGGTATTCATGGCTACACCTTC. This codes for CATSDSQQGIHGYTF.